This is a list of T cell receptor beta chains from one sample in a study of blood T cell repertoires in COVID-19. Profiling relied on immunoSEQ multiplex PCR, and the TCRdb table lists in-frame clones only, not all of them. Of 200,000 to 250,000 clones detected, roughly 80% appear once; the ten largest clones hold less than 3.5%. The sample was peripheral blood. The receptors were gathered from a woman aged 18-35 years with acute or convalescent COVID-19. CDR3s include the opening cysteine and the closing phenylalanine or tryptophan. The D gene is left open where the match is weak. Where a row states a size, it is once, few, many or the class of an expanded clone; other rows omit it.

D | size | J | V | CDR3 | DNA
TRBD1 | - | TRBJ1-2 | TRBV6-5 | CASSRQGSGYGYTF | TGTGCCAGCAGCAGACAGGGAAGCGGCTATGGCTACACCTTC
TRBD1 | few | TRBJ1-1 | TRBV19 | CASRQGLNTEAFF | TGTGCCAGTAGACAGGGGCTTAACACTGAAGCTTTCTTT
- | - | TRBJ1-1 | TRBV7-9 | CASSPWGGDTEAFF | TGTGCCAGCAGCCCTTGGGGGGGTGACACTGAAGCTTTCTTT
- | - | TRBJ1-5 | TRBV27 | CASRSGVRNQPQHF | TGTGCCAGCAGGAGCGGGGTTCGGAATCAGCCCCAGCATTTT
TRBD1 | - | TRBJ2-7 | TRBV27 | CASSITGEISYEQYF | TGTGCCAGCAGTATAACAGGGGAAATTTCCTACGAGCAGTACTTC
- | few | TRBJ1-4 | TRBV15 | CATSKNGGVANEKLFF | TGTGCCACCAGCAAAAACGGGGGAGTCGCTAATGAAAAACTGTTTTTT
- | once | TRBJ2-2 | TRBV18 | CASSPLRSSENTGELFF | TGTGCCAGCTCACCACTCCGGTCTAGCGAAAACACCGGGGAGCTGTTTTTT
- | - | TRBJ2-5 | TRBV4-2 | CASSQDAGSPETQYF | TGTGCCAGCAGCCAAGATGCAGGGTCCCCAGAGACCCAGTACTTC
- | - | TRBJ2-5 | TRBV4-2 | CASSQEAGRQETQYF | TGTGCCAGCAGCCAAGAAGCGGGCCGCCAAGAGACCCAGTACTTC
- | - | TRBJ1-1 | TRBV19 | CASKGQGRLNTEAFF | TGTGCCAGTAAAGGCCAGGGCCGTTTGAACACTGAAGCTTTCTTT
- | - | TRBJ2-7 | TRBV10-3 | CAISGVIGAASYEQYF | TGTGCCATCAGTGGCGTCATAGGGGCCGCCTCCTACGAGCAGTACTTC
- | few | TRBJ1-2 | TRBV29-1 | CSVEYHRANYGYTF | TGCAGCGTTGAATATCACAGGGCGAACTATGGCTACACCTTC
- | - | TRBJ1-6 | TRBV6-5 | CASSRSRGLSPLHF | TGTGCCAGCAGTCGGTCGCGGGGGCTGTCACCCCTCCACTTT
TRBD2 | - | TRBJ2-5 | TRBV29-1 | CSVQTSGETQYF | TGCAGCGTTCAGACTAGCGGGGAGACCCAGTACTTC
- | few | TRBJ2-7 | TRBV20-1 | CSASRDTSSYEQYF | TGCAGTGCTAGTAGGGACACAAGCTCCTACGAGCAGTACTTC
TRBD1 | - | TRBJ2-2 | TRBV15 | CATSSPGRDRGITGELFF | TGTGCCACCAGCAGTCCCGGAAGGGACAGGGGTATCACCGGGGAGCTGTTTTTT
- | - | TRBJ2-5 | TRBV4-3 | CASSPGWRGETQYF | TGCGCCAGCAGCCCAGGATGGAGGGGAGAGACCCAGTACTTC
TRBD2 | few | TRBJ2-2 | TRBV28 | CASSIVGLAGGFPPGELFF | TGTGCCAGCAGTATAGTGGGCCTAGCGGGAGGTTTTCCGCCCGGGGAGCTGTTTTTT
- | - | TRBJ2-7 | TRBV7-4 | CASSLGCSLGHYEQYF | TGTGCCAGCAGCTTAGGGTGTAGTCTTGGGCACTACGAGCAGTACTTC
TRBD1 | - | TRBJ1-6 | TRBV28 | CASSSGQGNSPLHF | TGTGCCAGCAGTTCCGGACAGGGAAATTCACCCCTCCACTTT
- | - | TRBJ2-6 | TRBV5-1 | CASSSGSSSGANVLTF | TGCGCCAGCAGCTCCGGGTCCTCCTCTGGGGCCAACGTCCTGACTTTC
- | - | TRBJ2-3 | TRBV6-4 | CASSVQGFTDTQYF | TGTGCCAGCAGCGTACAGGGTTTCACAGATACGCAGTATTTT
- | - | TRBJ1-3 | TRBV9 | CASSVSGIGNTIYF | TGTGCCAGCAGCGTATCAGGGATCGGAAACACCATATATTTT
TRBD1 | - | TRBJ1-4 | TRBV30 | CAWSVGQGSEKLFF | TGTGCCTGGAGTGTAGGACAGGGGAGTGAAAAACTGTTTTTT
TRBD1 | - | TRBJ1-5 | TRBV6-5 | CASSSGQINQPQHF | TGTGCCAGCAGTTCGGGACAGATTAATCAGCCCCAGCATTTT
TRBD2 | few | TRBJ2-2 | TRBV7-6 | CASSPTSANTGELFF | TGTGCCAGCAGCCCGACTAGCGCGAACACCGGGGAGCTGTTTTTT
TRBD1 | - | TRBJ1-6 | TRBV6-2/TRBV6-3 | CASSSGQGTPYSPLHF | TGTGCCAGCAGTTCGGGACAGGGGACACCTTATTCACCCCTCCACTTT
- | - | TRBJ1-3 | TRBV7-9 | CANGGSGNTIYF | TGTGCCAACGGAGGCTCTGGAAACACCATATATTTT
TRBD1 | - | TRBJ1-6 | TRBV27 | CASSLYPGVGTGGEDSPLHF | TGTGCCAGCAGTTTATATCCTGGGGTCGGGACAGGGGGCGAGGATTCACCCCTCCACTTT
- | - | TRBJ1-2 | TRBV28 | CASSSISQGLVSNYGYTF | TGTGCCAGCAGTTCAATTTCACAGGGTTTGGTCTCTAACTATGGCTACACCTTC
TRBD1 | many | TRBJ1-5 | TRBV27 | CASSPVDRVQNQPQHF | TGTGCCAGCAGCCCGGTGGACAGGGTCCAGAATCAGCCCCAGCATTTT
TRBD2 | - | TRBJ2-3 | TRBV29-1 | CSVEDPSGRTDTQYF | TGCAGCGTTGAAGATCCCAGCGGGAGAACAGATACGCAGTATTTT
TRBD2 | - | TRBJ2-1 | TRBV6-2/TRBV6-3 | CASSSYGTSGEQFF | TGTGCCAGCAGCAGTTACGGGACTAGCGGTGAGCAGTTCTTC
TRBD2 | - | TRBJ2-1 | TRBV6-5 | CASSYSRGGSGEQFF | TGTGCCAGCAGTTACTCCCGGGGCGGGAGTGGAGAGCAGTTCTTC
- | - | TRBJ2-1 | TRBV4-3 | CASSVAENEQFF | TGCGCCAGCAGCGTAGCGGAAAATGAGCAGTTCTTC
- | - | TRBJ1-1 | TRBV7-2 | CASSVSGGTEAFF | TGTGCCAGCAGCGTTTCGGGGGGCACTGAAGCTTTCTTT
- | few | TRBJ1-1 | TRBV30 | CAWSKMRGTEAFF | TGTGCCTGGAGTAAAATGCGGGGTACTGAAGCTTTCTTT
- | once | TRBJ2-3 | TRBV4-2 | CASSPPPGESTDTQYF | TGTGCCAGCAGCCCCCCGCCGGGGGAGAGCACAGATACGCAGTATTTT
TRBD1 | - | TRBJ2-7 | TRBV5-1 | CASSTGDRGHEQYF | TGCGCCAGCAGCACTGGCGACAGGGGCCACGAGCAGTACTTC
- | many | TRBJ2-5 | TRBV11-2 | CASSLLSYQETQYF | TGTGCCAGCAGCTTGCTAAGCTACCAAGAGACCCAGTACTTC
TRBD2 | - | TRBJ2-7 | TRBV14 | CASSQVVGLAGGYEQYF | TGTGCCAGCAGCCAAGTGGTCGGTCTTGCGGGAGGTTACGAGCAGTACTTC
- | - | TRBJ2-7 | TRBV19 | CASSTLNGGMRNEQYF | TGTGCCAGTAGTACCCTAAACGGCGGGATGCGGAACGAGCAGTACTTC
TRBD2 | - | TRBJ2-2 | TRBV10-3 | CAISESSLAGGTGELFF | TGTGCCATCAGTGAGTCGAGCCTAGCGGGGGGCACCGGGGAGCTGTTTTTT
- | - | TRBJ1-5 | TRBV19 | CASSTAGASNQPQHF | TGTGCCAGTAGTACCGCAGGGGCTAGCAATCAGCCCCAGCATTTT
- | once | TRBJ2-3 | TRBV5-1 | CASSLPSPDTQYF | TGCGCCAGCAGCTTGCCCAGTCCAGATACGCAGTATTTT
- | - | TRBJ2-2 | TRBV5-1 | CASSFNQLAKGRTNTGELFF | TGCGCCAGCAGCTTCAATCAACTAGCAAAAGGACGAACGAACACCGGGGAGCTGTTTTTT
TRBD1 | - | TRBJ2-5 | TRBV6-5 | CASRGQNQETQYF | TGTGCCAGCAGGGGACAGAACCAAGAGACCCAGTACTTC
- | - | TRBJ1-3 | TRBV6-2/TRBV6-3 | CASSYVPRPGNTIYF | TGTGCCAGCAGTTACGTCCCGAGGCCTGGAAACACCATATATTTT
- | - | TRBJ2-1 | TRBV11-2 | CASSQPSDYNEQFF | TGTGCCAGCAGCCAACCTAGCGACTACAATGAGCAGTTCTTC
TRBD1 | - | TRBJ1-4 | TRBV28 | CASSLYGGGLIATNEKLFF | TGTGCCAGCAGTTTATATGGAGGGGGCCTGATCGCAACTAATGAAAAACTGTTTTTT
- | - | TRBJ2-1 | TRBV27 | CASSHLGPPYNEQFF | TGTGCCAGCAGTCACCTGGGGCCCCCCTACAATGAGCAGTTCTTC
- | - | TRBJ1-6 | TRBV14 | CASSHYTGLYNSPLHF | TGTGCCAGCAGCCACTACACAGGTCTTTATAATTCACCCCTCCACTTT
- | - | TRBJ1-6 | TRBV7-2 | CASSLGGSSYNSPLHF | TGTGCCAGCAGCTTAGGTGGCAGCTCCTATAATTCACCCCTCCACTTT
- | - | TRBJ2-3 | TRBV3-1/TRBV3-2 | CASSQRTDTQYF | TGTGCCAGCAGCCAACGGACAGATACGCAGTATTTT
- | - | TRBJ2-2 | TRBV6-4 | CASSDSTRGMTGELFF | TGTGCCAGCAGTGACTCGACCCGGGGTATGACCGGGGAGCTGTTTTTT
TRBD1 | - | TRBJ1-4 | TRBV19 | CASRTGTGGAREKLFF | TGTGCCAGTAGAACCGGGACAGGGGGCGCGCGGGAAAAACTGTTTTTT
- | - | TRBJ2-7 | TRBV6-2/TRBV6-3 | CASSETSTYEQYF | TGTGCCAGCAGCGAGACTTCCACCTACGAGCAGTACTTC
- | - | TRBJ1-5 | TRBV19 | CASSIRGLNQPQHF | TGTGCCAGTAGTATTCGCGGGCTAAATCAGCCCCAGCATTTT
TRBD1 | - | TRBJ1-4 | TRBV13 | CASSVRQGGGEKLFF | TGTGCCAGCAGCGTCCGACAGGGGGGCGGTGAAAAACTGTTTTTT